A single sample is the source of the 22 T cell receptor beta chains below, sequenced in a study of T cell repertoires in cytomegalovirus infection. Antigen specificity for these receptors is unknown. From the reads, TCRdb called clonotypes with MiXCR, one entry per CDR3 protein. The profile shows around 770,000 distinct CDR3 sequences, about 28% of them singletons. The source material was cultured CD8+ T cells from PBMCs, sampled from culture after CMV antigen stimulation. These receptors were taken from a human donor in good health (CMV status not recorded). Some clones in this sample may be carry-over from other donors' samples.

The chain recombines TRBV7-2 with TRBJ2-3; TRBD2 matches 13 bases. V was clipped by 9 bases and J by 0 bases; unmatched bases: 3. The CDR3 covers 15 residues. CDR1 is SGHTA, CDR2 FQGNSA, per germline. This CDR3 reads CASTTSGGSTDTQYF. The CDR3 coding sequence is TGTGCCAGTACGACTAGCGGGGGGAGCACAGATACGCAGTATTTT. Drawing the rest from reference TRBV7-2 and TRBJ2-3, the complete variable domain is GAGVSQSPSNKVTEKGKDVELRCDPISGHTALYWYRQSLGQGLEFLIYFQGNSAPDKSGLPSDRFSAERTGGSVSTLTIQRTQQEDSAVYLCASTTSGGSTDTQYFGPGTRLTVL.

The chain couples TRBV12-3 or TRBV12-4 to TRBJ2-1; TRBD1 is a possible D gene (5 bases). This CDR3 region has 12 residues. V was trimmed by 8 bases and J by 4 bases, leaving 9 bases between them. The CDR3 spells CASLGVYNEQFF. In nucleotides, the CDR3 is TGTGCCAGCCTAGGGGTGTACAATGAGCAGTTCTTC.

This clonotype has only a few counts. CDR3 amino acids: CASRLEAGGILTDTQYF. DNA of the CDR3: TGTGCCAGCAGATTAGAAGCAGGGGGGATACTCACAGATACGCAGTATTTT. The chain couples TRBV28 to TRBJ2-3, with a weak D call TRBD1 (7 bases). With 6 bases removed from V and 2 bases from J, the gap between germline ends came to 21 bases. Germline V gene sequence: CDR1 MDHEN, CDR2 SYDVKM. The CDR3 is 17 amino acids.

This clonotype was seen a handful of times. As DNA, the CDR3 is TGTGCCAGCAGCCACGGACAGGGCCCCTACGAGCAGTACGTC. Translating it yields CASSHGQGPYEQYV. The chain is built from TRBV7-9 and TRBJ2-7; 8 positions match TRBD1. Germline V gene sequence: CDR1 SEHNR, CDR2 FQNEAQ (reference sequence). The CDR3 contains 14 residues. Germline trimming cut 5 bases from V and 2 bases from J; bases unmatched to any gene: 5.

The chain combines TRBV29-1 with TRBJ2-1, with 8 bases fitting TRBD1. V lost 1 base and J lost 2; bases outside the gene matches: 7. The CDR3 sequence is 16 residues long. From germline, CDR1 is SQVTM and CDR2 ANQGSEA. The CDR3 loop reads CSVEGFDRGAYNEQFF. CDR3 bases: TGCAGCGTTGAAGGCTTCGACAGGGGCGCCTACAATGAGCAGTTCTTC.

DNA for the CDR3: TGTGCCAGCAGCTTAGTTCCACACTCTTCCTACGAGCAGTACTTC. Its translation is CASSLVPHSSYEQYF. This sequence joins TRBV7-6 and TRBJ2-7; no reliable D call. The CDR3 runs 15 residues. CDR1 is SGHVS and CDR2 is FNYEAQ in the germline V gene. V lost 1 base to trimming and J lost 1 base, with 11 bases between them.

This clonotype was detected a few times. The rearrangement joins TRBV27 to TRBJ1-1; D is undetermined. The CDR3 totals 14 residues. Trimming cost V 3 bases and J 0 bases, with 8 bases left between them. Looked up from germline, CDR1 is MNHEY and CDR2 is SMNVEV (reference sequence). The DNA of the CDR3 is TGTGCCAGCAGTTTTGTGTCAATGAACACTGAAGCTTTCTTT. Protein: CASSFVSMNTEAFF.

This clonotype has a handful of counts. This chain joins TRBV6-5 and TRBJ2-1; the match to TRBD2 covers 9 bases. V trimming: 0 bases; J trimming: 3 bases; junction bases outside the gene matches: 3. Germline assignment: CDR1 MNHEY and CDR2 SVGAGI. The CDR3 is 16 amino acids. Here the CDR3 reads CASSYSIAGVYNEQFF. CDR3 sequence (DNA): TGTGCCAGCAGTTACTCAATAGCGGGGGTCTACAATGAGCAGTTCTTC.

The chain joins TRBV5-6 to TRBJ2-3; D unclear. The germline V gene encodes CDR1 SGHDT and CDR2 YYEEEE. V lost 2 bases and J lost 0, with 10 bases in between. CDR3 size: 15 residues. In DNA form, the CDR3 reads TGTGCCAGCAGCTTTGGAATCTCTAGCACAGATACGCAGTATTTT. Translated, it gives CASSFGISSTDTQYF.

The chain joins TRBV6-1 to TRBJ2-7; TRBD1 or TRBD2 may be the D gene (5 bases each). Looked up from germline, CDR1 is MNHNS and CDR2 is SASEGT. V was shortened by 5 bases and J by 0 bases, with 14 bases between the two germline ends. The CDR3 runs 15 residues. CDR3 amino acids: CASSTTTGRSYEQYF. The CDR3 DNA follows: TGTGCCAGCAGTACAACAACGGGACGCTCCTACGAGCAGTACTTC.

The chain recombines TRBV6-1 with TRBJ2-1; D is unresolved. The V end lost 6 bases, the J end lost 4 bases, and 19 bases lay between the germline ends. CDR3 length: 16 amino acids. Germline loops: CDR1 MNHNS, CDR2 SASEGT. CDR3 loop: CASSKSIYIPYNEQFF. CDR3 DNA: TGTGCCAGCAGCAAATCAATTTACATACCATACAATGAGCAGTTCTTC.

The chain uses TRBV11-3 and TRBJ2-2, with D unclear. This CDR3 region has 15 residues. With 5 bases removed from V and 1 base from J, the gap between germline ends came to 11 bases. Germline V gene data show CDR1 as SGHNT and CDR2 as YENEEA. In DNA form, the CDR3 reads TGTGCCAGCAGCCCCGATCGACAGAACACCGGGGAGCTGTTTTTT. It yields the protein CASSPDRQNTGELFF.

This clonotype appeared a few times. In DNA, the CDR3 is TGTGCCACCAAGGGGGATACGCAGTATTTT. Translation: CATKGDTQYF. The rearrangement uses TRBV25-1 and TRBJ2-3; D possibly corresponds to TRBD1 (5 bases). Per the germline V gene, CDR1 is MGHDK and CDR2 is SYGVNS. The CDR3 loop spans 10 amino acids. Deletions cut 10 bases from V and 6 bases from J, with 8 bases between.

This clonotype was detected only a few times. The rearrangement uses TRBV7-9 and TRBJ1-1, with 8 nucleotides matching TRBD1. CDR1 is SEHNR and CDR2 is FQNEAQ in the germline V gene (reference sequence). The CDR3 runs 15 residues. V shed 1 base, J shed 4 bases, and the junction held 5 bases outside the gene matches. This chain's CDR3 is CASSLGRQGITEAFF. CDR3 DNA: TGTGCCAGCAGCTTAGGCCGACAGGGGATCACTGAAGCTTTCTTT.

The rearrangement uses TRBV12-3 or TRBV12-4 and TRBJ2-1; D unresolved. This CDR3 spans 13 amino acids. V was cut by 4 bases and J by 8 bases, with 12 bases left in between. CDR3 sequence: CASSWADGHEQFF. The CDR3 coding sequence is TGTGCCAGCAGTTGGGCCGACGGACATGAGCAGTTCTTC.

This rearrangement joins TRBV24-1 to TRBJ2-2; D may match TRBD1 or TRBD2 (5 bases each). In germline, CDR1 is KGHDR, CDR2 SFDVKD. The length of the CDR3 is 17 residues. V gave up 3 bases and J gave up 1 base, with 14 bases separating them. DNA for the CDR3: TGTGCCACCAGTGATCCCCGGGGCGGACTGAACACCGGGGAGCTGTTTTTT. Its protein is CATSDPRGGLNTGELFF.

This chain connects TRBV7-1 to TRBJ1-2, with 8 bases that match TRBD1. TRBV7-1 is assigned to the ORF class and has an uncertain function. With 5 bases clipped from V and 6 bases from J, the junction kept 8 bases outside the gene matches. CDR3 length equals 14 residues. The CDR3 spells CASSLDRGVNGYTF. The CDR3 DNA is TGTGCCAGCAGCCTCGACAGGGGAGTAAATGGCTACACCTTC.

There are a few counts of this clonotype. V usage is TRBV27 and J usage is TRBJ1-1, with 7 bases lining up with TRBD1. In germline, CDR1 is MNHEY, CDR2 SMNVEV (reference sequence). This CDR3 contains 12 residues. V dropped 6 bases and J dropped 4; count of bases not matched to a gene: 2. The CDR3: CASRRGPTEAFF. Here the CDR3 DNA reads TGTGCCAGCAGGAGGGGGCCCACTGAAGCTTTCTTT.

In its sample, this clonotype was seen a few times. The CDR3 loop is CASSQEVSGRRTDTQYF. CDR3 coding DNA: TGCGCCAGCAGCCAAGAAGTAAGCGGACGCCGCACAGATACGCAGTATTTT. The J gene is TRBJ2-3, the V gene TRBV4-1; D perhaps matches TRBD2 (5 bases). In germline, CDR1 is MGHRA, CDR2 YSYEKL. The V and J ends lost 0 bases and 1 base respectively, with 14 bases between them. The CDR3 is made up of 17 amino acids.

This chain joins TRBV6-6 and TRBJ2-1; 8 bases map to TRBD1. V shed 6 bases and J 8 bases; nucleotides not matched to a gene: 9. CDR3 length equals 14 residues. Germline V gene lookup returns CDR1 MNHNY and CDR2 SVGAGI (reference sequence). CDR3 residues: CASRRAGGRDEQFF. CDR3 in DNA: TGTGCCAGCAGGCGGGCAGGGGGCAGGGATGAGCAGTTCTTC.

The chain has TRBV29-1 and TRBJ2-7, with 13 bases that match TRBD2. The V and J ends lost 0 bases and 6 bases, in that order; junction bases with no gene match: 5. The length of the CDR3 is 15 residues. Germline CDR1 and CDR2: SQVTM and ANQGSEA. CDR3: CSVEEGLAGVFEQYF. Here the CDR3 DNA reads TGCAGCGTTGAAGAAGGACTAGCGGGGGTATTCGAGCAGTACTTC.

This clonotype was detected only a few times. The CDR3 DNA follows: TGTGCCAGCAGTTTGGTCTACAGAAACTCTGGAAACACCATATATTTT. It is translated as CASSLVYRNSGNTIYF. The chain employs TRBV12-3 or TRBV12-4 and TRBJ1-3; D is uncertain. Trimming cost V 3 bases and J 0 bases, with 12 bases left between them. The CDR3 length is 16 residues.